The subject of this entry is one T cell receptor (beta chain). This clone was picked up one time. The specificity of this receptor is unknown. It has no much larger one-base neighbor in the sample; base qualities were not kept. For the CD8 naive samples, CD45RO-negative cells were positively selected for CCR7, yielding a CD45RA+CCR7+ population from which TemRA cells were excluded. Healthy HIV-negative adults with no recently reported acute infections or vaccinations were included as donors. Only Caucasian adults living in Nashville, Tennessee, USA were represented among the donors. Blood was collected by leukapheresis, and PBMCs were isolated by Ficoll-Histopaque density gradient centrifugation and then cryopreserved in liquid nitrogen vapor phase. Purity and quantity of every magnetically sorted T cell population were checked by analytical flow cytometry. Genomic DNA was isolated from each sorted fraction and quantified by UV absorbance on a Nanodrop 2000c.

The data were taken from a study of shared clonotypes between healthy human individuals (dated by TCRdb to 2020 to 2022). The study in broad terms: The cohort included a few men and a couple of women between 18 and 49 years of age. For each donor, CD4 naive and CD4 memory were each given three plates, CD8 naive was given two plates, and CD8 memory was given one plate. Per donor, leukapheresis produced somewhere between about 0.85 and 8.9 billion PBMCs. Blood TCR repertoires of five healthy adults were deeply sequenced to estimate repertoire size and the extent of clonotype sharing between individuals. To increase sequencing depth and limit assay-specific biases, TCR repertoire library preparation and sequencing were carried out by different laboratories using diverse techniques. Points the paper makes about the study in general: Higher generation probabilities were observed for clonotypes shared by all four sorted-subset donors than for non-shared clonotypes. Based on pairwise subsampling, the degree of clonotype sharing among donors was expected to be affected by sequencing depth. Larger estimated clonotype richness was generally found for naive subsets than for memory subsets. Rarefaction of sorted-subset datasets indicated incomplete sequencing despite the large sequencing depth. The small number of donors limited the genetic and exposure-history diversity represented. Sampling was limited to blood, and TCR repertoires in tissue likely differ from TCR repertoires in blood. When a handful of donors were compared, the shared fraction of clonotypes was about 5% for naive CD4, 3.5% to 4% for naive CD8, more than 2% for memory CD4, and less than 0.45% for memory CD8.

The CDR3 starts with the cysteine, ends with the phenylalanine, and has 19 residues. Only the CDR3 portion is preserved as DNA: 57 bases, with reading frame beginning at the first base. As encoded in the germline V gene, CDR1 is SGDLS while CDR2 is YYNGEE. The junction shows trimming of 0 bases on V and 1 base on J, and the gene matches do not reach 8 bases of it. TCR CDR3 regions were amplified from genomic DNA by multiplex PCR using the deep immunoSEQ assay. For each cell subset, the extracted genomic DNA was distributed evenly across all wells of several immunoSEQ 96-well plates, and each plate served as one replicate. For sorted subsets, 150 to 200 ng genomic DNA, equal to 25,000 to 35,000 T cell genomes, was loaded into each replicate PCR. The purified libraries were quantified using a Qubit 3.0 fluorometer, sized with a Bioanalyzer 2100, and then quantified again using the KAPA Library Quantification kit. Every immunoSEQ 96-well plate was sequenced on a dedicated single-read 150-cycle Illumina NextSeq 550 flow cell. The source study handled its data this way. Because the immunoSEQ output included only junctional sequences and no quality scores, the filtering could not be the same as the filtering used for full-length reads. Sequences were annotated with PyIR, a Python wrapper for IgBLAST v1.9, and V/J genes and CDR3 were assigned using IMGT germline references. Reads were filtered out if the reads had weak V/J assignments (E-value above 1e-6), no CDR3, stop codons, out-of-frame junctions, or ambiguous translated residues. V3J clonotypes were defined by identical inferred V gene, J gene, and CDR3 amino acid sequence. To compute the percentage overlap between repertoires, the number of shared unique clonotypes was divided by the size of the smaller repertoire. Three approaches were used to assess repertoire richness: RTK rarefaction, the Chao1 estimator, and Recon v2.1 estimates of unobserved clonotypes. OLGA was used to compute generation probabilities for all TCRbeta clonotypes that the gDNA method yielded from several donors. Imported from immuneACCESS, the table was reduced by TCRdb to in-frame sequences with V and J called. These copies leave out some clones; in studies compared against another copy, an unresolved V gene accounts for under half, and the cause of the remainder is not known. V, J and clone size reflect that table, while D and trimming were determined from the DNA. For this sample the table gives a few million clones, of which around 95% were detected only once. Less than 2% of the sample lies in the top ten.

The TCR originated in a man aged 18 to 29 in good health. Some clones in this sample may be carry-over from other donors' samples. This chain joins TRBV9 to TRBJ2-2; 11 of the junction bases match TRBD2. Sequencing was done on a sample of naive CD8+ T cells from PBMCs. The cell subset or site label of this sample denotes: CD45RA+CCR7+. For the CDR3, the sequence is CASSVGGGLAGLNTGELFF. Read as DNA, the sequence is TGTGCCAGCAGCGTAGGCGGCGGACTAGCGGGCCTGAACACCGGGGAGCTGTTTTTT.